This TCR beta chain was obtained from a study of T cells of healthy individuals (dated 2018 in TCRdb). About this clonotype: Its antigen specificity is not known. No clone much larger than this one lies a single base away; base qualities are absent.

Libraries came from 5' RACE. Sequenced on an Illumina MiSeq. The public reads were run again by TCRdb, first through fastp at Q25 and then through MiXCR, and only productive beta chains were kept. Entries are consolidated by CDR3 protein sequence, retaining the most common genes and DNA. In all, the sample holds 60,000 to 75,000 distinct CDR3 sequences, and around 15% of those were seen once. Jointly, the top ten make up about 4.7% of the sample. Counted from cysteine to phenylalanine, this CDR3 has 14 amino acids. Left in the record is the CDR3 DNA by itself, 42 bases read in frame from the first base. The V and J ends are trimmed by 2 bases and 6 bases, leaving 12 bases between them.

This clonotype was sampled from a human donor in good health. Recombination connected TRBV12-3 or TRBV12-4 to TRBJ2-3; the D gene is perhaps TRBD1 or TRBD2, as each covers 6 bases. The base sequence is TGTGCCAGCAGTTTAAGGGGGGCCGGGGATACGCAGTATTTT. It encodes CASSLRGAGDTQYF.